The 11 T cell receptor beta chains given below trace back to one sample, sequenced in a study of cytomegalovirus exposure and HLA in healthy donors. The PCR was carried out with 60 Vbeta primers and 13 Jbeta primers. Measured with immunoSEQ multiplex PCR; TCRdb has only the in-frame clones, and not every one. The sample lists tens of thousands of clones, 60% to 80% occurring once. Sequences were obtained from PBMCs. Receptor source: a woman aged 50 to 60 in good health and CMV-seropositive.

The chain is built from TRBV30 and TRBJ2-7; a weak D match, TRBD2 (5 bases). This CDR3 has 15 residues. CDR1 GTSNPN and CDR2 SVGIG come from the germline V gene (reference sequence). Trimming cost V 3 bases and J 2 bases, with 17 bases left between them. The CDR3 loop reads CAWSATGISPYEQYF. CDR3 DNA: TGTGCCTGGAGCGCCACCGGGATTTCACCCTACGAGCAGTACTTC.

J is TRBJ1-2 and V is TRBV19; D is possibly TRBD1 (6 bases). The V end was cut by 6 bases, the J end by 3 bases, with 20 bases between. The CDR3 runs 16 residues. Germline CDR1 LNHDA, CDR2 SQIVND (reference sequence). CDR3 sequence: CASSRAPDSDYYGYTF. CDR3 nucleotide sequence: TGTGCCAGTAGCCGCGCCCCGGACAGTGATTACTATGGCTACACCTTC.

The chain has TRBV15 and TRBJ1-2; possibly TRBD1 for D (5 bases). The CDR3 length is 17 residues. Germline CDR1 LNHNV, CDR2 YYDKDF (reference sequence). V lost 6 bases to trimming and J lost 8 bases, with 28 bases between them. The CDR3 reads CATRPVGTTNHHVGYTF. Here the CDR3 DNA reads TGTGCCACCAGACCCGTCGGGACTACAAATCATCATGTGGGCTACACCTTC.

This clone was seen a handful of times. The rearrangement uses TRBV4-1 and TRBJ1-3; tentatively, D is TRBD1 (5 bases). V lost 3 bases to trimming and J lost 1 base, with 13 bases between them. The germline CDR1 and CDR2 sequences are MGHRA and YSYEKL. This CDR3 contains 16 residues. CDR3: CASSQDSGGSGNTIYF. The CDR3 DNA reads TGCGCCAGCAGCCAGGATTCGGGGGGTTCTGGAAACACCATATATTTT.

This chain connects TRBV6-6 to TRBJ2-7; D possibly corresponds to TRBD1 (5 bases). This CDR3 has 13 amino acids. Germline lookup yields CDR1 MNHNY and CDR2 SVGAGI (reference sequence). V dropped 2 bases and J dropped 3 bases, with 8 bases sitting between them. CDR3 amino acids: CASSYQGSYEQYV. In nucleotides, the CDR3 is TGTGCCAGCAGTTACCAGGGCAGCTACGAGCAGTACGTC.

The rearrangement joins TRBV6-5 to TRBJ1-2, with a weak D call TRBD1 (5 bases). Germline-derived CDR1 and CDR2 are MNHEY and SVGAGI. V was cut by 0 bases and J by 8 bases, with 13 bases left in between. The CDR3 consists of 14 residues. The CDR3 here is CASSYSRQGRGYTF. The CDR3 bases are TGTGCCAGCAGTTACTCGAGGCAGGGTAGGGGCTACACCTTC.

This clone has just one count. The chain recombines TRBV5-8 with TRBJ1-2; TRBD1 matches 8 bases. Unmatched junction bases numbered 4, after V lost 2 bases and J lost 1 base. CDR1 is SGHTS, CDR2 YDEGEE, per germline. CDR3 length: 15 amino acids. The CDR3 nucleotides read TGTGCCAGCAGCTTTAGCACAGGGGGTAACTATGGCTACACCTTC. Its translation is CASSFSTGGNYGYTF. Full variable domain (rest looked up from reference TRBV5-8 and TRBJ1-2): EAGVTQSPTHLIKTRGQQATLRCSPISGHTSVYWYQQALGLGLQFLLWYDEGEERNRGNFPPRFSGRQFPNYSSELNVNALELEDSALYLCASSFSTGGNYGYTFGSGTRLTVV.

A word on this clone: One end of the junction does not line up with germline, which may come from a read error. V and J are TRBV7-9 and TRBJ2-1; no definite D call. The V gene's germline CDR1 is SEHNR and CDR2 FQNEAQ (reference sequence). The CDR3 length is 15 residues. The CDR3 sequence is CSSSLSSAYYNEQFF. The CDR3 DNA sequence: TGTTCCAGCAGCTTATCGAGCGCCTACTACAATGAGCAGTTCTTC.

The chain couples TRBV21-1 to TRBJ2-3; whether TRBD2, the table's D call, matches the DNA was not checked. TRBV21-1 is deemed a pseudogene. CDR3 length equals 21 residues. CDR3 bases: TGTGCCAGCAGCGGTCGAGACCCCGGACGGACTCTCCCGTGGGACACAGATACGCAGTATTTT. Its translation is CASSGRDPGRTLPWDTDTQYF.

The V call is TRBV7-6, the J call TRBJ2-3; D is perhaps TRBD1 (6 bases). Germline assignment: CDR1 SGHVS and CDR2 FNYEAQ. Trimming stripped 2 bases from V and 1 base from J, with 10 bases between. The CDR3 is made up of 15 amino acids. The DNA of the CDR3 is TGTGCCAGCAGCTTAATAGGGACACGCACAGATACGCAGTATTTT. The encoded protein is CASSLIGTRTDTQYF.

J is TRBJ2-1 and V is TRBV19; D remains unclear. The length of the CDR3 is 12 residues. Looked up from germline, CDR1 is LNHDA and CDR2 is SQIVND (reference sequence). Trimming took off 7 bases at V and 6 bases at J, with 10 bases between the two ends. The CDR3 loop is CASTSAGNEQFF. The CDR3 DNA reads TGTGCCAGTACCTCCGCCGGCAATGAGCAGTTCTTC.